The rows below give T cell receptor beta chains drawn from one sample of a study of blood T cell repertoires in COVID-19. Repertoires were generated with immunoSEQ multiplex PCR, while TCRdb's copy carries only in-frame clones and drops some. The data show about 88,000 clones, about 70% seen once. The sequenced sample was peripheral blood. These receptors originate from an older woman in a cohort sampled during active or convalescent COVID-19. Both conserved end residues are part of each CDR3. A D gene is named only where the DNA matches it firmly. Clone size, where shown, is once, few, many, or a class for clones that have expanded.

DNA: TGCAGTGCTAGTAGAGGCCCCAGCTCCTACGAGCAGTACTTC
CDR3: CSASRGPSSYEQYF
J: TRBJ2-7
V: TRBV20-1
D: NA
size: NA

DNA: TGTGCCAGCAGTTACCTCGGGGGTCAGCCCCAGCATTTT
CDR3: CASSYLGGQPQHF
J: TRBJ1-5
V: TRBV6-5
D: NA
size: NA

DNA: TGTGCCAGCAACCACAGGGGTGGCACTGAAGCTTTCTTT
CDR3: CASNHRGGTEAFF
J: TRBJ1-1
V: TRBV6-5
D: TRBD1
size: NA

DNA: TGTGCCACCGCAATCCGGGACAGGGAGACCCAGTACTTC
CDR3: CATAIRDRETQYF
J: TRBJ2-5
V: TRBV19
D: TRBD1
size: NA

DNA: TGCGCCAGCAGCCGGGGGGCTGGCGGGGAGCTGTTTTTT
CDR3: CASSRGAGGELFF
J: TRBJ2-2
V: TRBV5-1
D: NA
size: NA

DNA: TGCGCCAGCAGCCAAGGCGTAGGGGAAGGGATGATCGAGCAGTACTTC
CDR3: CASSQGVGEGMIEQYF
J: TRBJ2-7
V: TRBV4-3
D: NA
size: few

DNA: TGTGCCAGCAGCCCGGGGGGCTATGGCTACACCTTC
CDR3: CASSPGGYGYTF
J: TRBJ1-2
V: TRBV6-5
D: NA
size: NA

DNA: TGTGCCAGCTCACCCGACAGGGATGTGCCGCCCCAGCATTTT
CDR3: CASSPDRDVPPQHF
J: TRBJ1-5
V: TRBV18
D: TRBD1
size: few

DNA: TGCGCCAGCAGCCACGAAGCTTGGGTGACAGGGGGAAGAGAGACCCAGTACTTC
CDR3: CASSHEAWVTGGRETQYF
J: TRBJ2-5
V: TRBV4-3
D: TRBD1
size: NA

DNA: TGTGCCAGCAAGAGCTCTGGGGCCAACGTCCTGACTTTC
CDR3: CASKSSGANVLTF
J: TRBJ2-6
V: TRBV11-2
D: NA
size: once

DNA: TGTGCCAGCAGTCCCGACAGGCTCTATGGCTACACCTTC
CDR3: CASSPDRLYGYTF
J: TRBJ1-2
V: TRBV6-2/TRBV6-3
D: NA
size: few

DNA: TGCGCCAGCAGCGTGGGACAGGGGGATAACGAGCAGTACTTC
CDR3: CASSVGQGDNEQYF
J: TRBJ2-7
V: TRBV5-1
D: TRBD1
size: NA

DNA: TGTGCCAGCAGCGGGGGGACAGGGAGCTCCTATAATTCACCCCTCCACTTT
CDR3: CASSGGTGSSYNSPLHF
J: TRBJ1-6
V: TRBV5-6
D: TRBD1
size: NA

DNA: TGCGCCAGCAGCTTGGTTGACAGGGCCTACGAGCAGTACTTC
CDR3: CASSLVDRAYEQYF
J: TRBJ2-7
V: TRBV5-1
D: TRBD1
size: few

DNA: TGTGCCAGCACCGGTCAGGGACTTGAAGCTTTCTTT
CDR3: CASTGQGLEAFF
J: TRBJ1-1
V: TRBV28
D: NA
size: NA

DNA: TGTGCCAGCAGCCAAAAGATAACGCGGGGGGGCACAGATACGCAGTATTTT
CDR3: CASSQKITRGGTDTQYF
J: TRBJ2-3
V: TRBV4-2
D: TRBD2
size: NA

DNA: TGTGCCAGCAGCTTAGGACATACCGGGGAGCTGTTTTTT
CDR3: CASSLGHTGELFF
J: TRBJ2-2
V: TRBV7-6
D: NA
size: once

DNA: TGTGCCAGCAGTTACCAGGAGAACACTGAAGCTTTCTTT
CDR3: CASSYQENTEAFF
J: TRBJ1-1
V: TRBV6-2/TRBV6-3
D: NA
size: few

DNA: TGTGCCAGCAGCCCCACAGGGGGCTGGGAGATATACAATGAGCAGTTCTTC
CDR3: CASSPTGGWEIYNEQFF
J: TRBJ2-1
V: TRBV7-3
D: TRBD1
size: NA

DNA: TGTGCCAGCAGCCAGAACGGGGTCACAGATACGCAGTATTTT
CDR3: CASSQNGVTDTQYF
J: TRBJ2-3
V: TRBV3-1/TRBV3-2
D: NA
size: NA

DNA: TGTGCCAGCAATCGGGATAGCAATCAGCCCCAGCATTTT
CDR3: CASNRDSNQPQHF
J: TRBJ1-5
V: TRBV12-3/TRBV12-4
D: NA
size: NA

DNA: TGTGCCAGCAGCTCCTCTAGCGGGGACGAGCAGTACTTC
CDR3: CASSSSSGDEQYF
J: TRBJ2-7
V: TRBV7-3
D: TRBD2
size: NA

DNA: TGTGCCAGCAGTTACTCCTCCGCGAACACCGGGGAGCTGTTTTTT
CDR3: CASSYSSANTGELFF
J: TRBJ2-2
V: TRBV6-5
D: NA
size: NA

DNA: TGTGCCAGTCGACTAGGAGTAGGCAATGAGCAGTTCTTC
CDR3: CASRLGVGNEQFF
J: TRBJ2-1
V: TRBV5-5
D: NA
size: NA

DNA: TGCGCCAGCAGCTTGCGGACATCGTACGAGCAGTACTTC
CDR3: CASSLRTSYEQYF
J: TRBJ2-7
V: TRBV5-1
D: NA
size: NA

DNA: TGTGCCAGCAGCTTGGGACTACCGAACACCGGGGAGCTGTTTTTT
CDR3: CASSLGLPNTGELFF
J: TRBJ2-2
V: TRBV11-1
D: TRBD2
size: NA

DNA: TGTGCCACCAGCAGAGTTGTAGCGGGAGGCGCGGAGACCCAGTACTTC
CDR3: CATSRVVAGGAETQYF
J: TRBJ2-5
V: TRBV15
D: TRBD2
size: NA